This T cell receptor (beta chain) is from a study of blood T cells in healthy people across ages. The wider study: Using template switching, researchers captured about one barcoded beta molecule for each two T cells.

Donation came from healthy Caucasian individuals in Russia who were aged 6 to 90. Every donor contributed around 10 milliliters of peripheral blood by blood draw. Through a sample-barcoded 5' primer and a J-beta primer mix, a second PCR was run for roughly 7 to 12 cycles. In TCRdb, the 5' RACE reads were re-called with MiXCR into one record per CDR3 protein. The sample records over 1,500,000 distinct CDR3 sequences, around half being singletons. V was shortened by 0 bases and J by 6 bases, with 10 bases between the two germline ends. This CDR3 comprises 14 residues. Germline assignment: CDR1 LGHNA and CDR2 YSLEER. Findings and caveats of the study: While age rose, TCR beta diversity per million T cells dropped in a roughly linear way.

A word on this clonotype: What it binds is not known.

Sequencing was performed on blood. The genes are TRBV4-3 and TRBJ2-3; possible D gene TRBD2, 7 bases. The TCR sequence derives from a woman aged 35 to 49 in good health. CDR3 loop: CASSQERGGDTQYF. CDR3 in DNA: TGCGCCAGCAGCCAAGAAAGGGGGGGCGATACGCAGTATTTT.